This T cell receptor beta chain is from a study of blood T cell repertoires in COVID-19. The CDR3 contains 15 residues. Germline CDR1 and CDR2: MNHEY and SVGAGI. The V end was cut by 1 base, the J end by 10 bases, with 17 bases between. The repertoire was sequenced with immunoSEQ multiplex PCR; TCRdb's copy has only in-frame clones and lacks some. The sample includes under 200,000 clones, approximately 90% seen only once; the top ten take 5% to 6.5%. The sequence came from a man aged 35-49 years with active or convalescent COVID-19. Material: peripheral blood. The rearrangement uses TRBV6-5 and TRBJ2-1; D is perhaps TRBD2 (6 bases). CDR3 nucleotides: TGTGCCAGCAGTTACTTGGGACTGGATGCTGGGGAGCAGTTCTTC. It translates to CASSYLGLDAGEQFF.